This T cell receptor beta chain was sequenced for a study of blood T cell repertoires in COVID-19. Across the whole study: Samples representing acute and convalescent COVID-19 were sourced from the United States, Italy and Spain. Sources were T cells, B-cell-depleted T cells, or PBMCs; the material itself was cDNA or gDNA.

Assay used: immunoSEQ multiplex PCR; TCRdb lists only in-frame clones, some missing. The table includes 450,000 to 500,000 clones, approximately 85% detected once. The V and J ends lost 7 bases and 0 bases respectively, with 9 bases between them. The CDR3 covers 13 residues. Germline V lookup: CDR1 MDHEN, CDR2 SYDVKM. The chain uses TRBV28 and TRBJ1-1; no definite D call. Sequencing used peripheral blood. The TCR originated in a human donor in a cohort sampled during active COVID-19. The CDR3 sequence: CASTFKMNTEAFF. For the CDR3, the DNA is TGTGCCAGCACCTTTAAAATGAACACTGAAGCTTTCTTT.